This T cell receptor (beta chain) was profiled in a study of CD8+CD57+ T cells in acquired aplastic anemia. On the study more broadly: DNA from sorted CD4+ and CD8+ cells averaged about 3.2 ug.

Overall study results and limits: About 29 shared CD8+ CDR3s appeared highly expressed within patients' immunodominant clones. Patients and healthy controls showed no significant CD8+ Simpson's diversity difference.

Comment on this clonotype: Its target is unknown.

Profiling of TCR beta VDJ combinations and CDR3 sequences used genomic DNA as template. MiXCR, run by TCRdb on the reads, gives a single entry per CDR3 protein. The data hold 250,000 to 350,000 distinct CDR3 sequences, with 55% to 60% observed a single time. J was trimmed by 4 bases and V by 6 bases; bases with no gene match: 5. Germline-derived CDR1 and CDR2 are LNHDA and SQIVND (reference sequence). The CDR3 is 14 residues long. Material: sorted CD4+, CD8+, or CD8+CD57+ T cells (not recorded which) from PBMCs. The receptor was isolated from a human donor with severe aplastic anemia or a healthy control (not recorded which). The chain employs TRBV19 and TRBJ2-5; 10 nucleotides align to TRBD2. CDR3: CASRQAGGTETQYF. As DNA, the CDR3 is TGTGCCAGTAGGCAAGCGGGAGGGACAGAGACCCAGTACTTC.